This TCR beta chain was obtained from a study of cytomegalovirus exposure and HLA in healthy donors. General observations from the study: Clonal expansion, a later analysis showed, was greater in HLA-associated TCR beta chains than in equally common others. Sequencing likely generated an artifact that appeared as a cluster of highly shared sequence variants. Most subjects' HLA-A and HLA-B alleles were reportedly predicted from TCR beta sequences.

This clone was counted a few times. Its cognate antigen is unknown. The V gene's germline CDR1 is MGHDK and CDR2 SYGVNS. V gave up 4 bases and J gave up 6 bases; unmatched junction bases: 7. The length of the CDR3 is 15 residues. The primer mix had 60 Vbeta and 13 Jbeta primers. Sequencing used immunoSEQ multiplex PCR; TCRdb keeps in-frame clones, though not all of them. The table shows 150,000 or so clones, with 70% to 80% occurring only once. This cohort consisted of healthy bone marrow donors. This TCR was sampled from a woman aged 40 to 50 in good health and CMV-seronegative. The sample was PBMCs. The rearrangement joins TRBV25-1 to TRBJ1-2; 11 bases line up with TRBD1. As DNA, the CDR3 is TGTGCCAGCAGTGGGACAGGGGGCCCGGCCCATGGCTACACCTTC. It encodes CASSGTGGPAHGYTF.